This TCR beta chain was observed in a study of early T cells in non-severe SARS-CoV-2 infection. TCRdb processed the 5' RACE reads anew with MiXCR; each CDR3 protein has one entry. The table includes 60,000 to 75,000 distinct CDR3 sequences, 10% to 15% detected once. V was pared by 4 bases and J by 9 bases, with 6 bases of the junction left unmatched. In germline, CDR1 is SQVTM, CDR2 ANQGSEA. This CDR3 is built from 12 residues. The TCR was taken from an adult who was a healthcare worker with PCR-confirmed SARS-CoV-2 infection or an uninfected control (not recorded which). The chain uses TRBV29-1 and TRBJ2-1, with 7 bases aligning to TRBD2. The source material was whole blood, sampled at baseline. The CDR3 is CSVGAGVGEQFF. The CDR3 nucleotides read TGCAGCGTTGGGGCGGGAGTAGGTGAGCAGTTCTTC.